This section outlines one T cell receptor beta chain sequence together with its context. The data are from a study of blood T cell repertoires in COVID-19. Study in general: Acute and convalescent COVID-19 samples came from the United States, Italy and Spain.

Original analysis: Estimated nucleated cell counts came from reference gene primer amplification. The table came from immunoSEQ multiplex PCR; TCRdb's copy has only in-frame clones and leaves some out. The DNA was the basis for D and trimming; V, J and clone size are from that table. The sample records 210,000 or so clones, about 83% being singletons. The CDR3 totals 14 residues. V lost 4 bases, J lost 2 bases, and 11 bases lay in between. Germline V gene sequence: CDR1 SGHNT, CDR2 YYREEE (reference sequence). The sequenced material came from peripheral blood. The clonotype comes from a woman in her thirties with COVID-19, enrolled during active disease. The chain has TRBV5-4 and TRBJ2-3, with D perhaps matching TRBD2 (5 bases). The CDR3 reads CASSPRGYTDTQYF. In DNA form, the CDR3 reads TGTGCCAGCAGCCCCCGGGGATACACAGATACGCAGTATTTT.